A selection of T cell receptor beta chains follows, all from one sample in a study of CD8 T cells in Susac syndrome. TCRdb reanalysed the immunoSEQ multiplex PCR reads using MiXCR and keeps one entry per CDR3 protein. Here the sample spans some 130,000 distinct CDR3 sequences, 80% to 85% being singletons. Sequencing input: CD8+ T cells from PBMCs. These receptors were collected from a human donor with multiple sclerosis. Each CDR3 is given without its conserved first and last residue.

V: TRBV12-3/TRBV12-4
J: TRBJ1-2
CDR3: ASSLAANRGTNYGYT

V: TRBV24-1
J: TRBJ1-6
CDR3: ATTSPTGRALPPLH

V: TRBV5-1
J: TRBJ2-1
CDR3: ASRRTSGDYNEQF

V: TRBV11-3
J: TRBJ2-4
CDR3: ASRTGGRDIQY

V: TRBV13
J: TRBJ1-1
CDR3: ASSFITGSTEAF

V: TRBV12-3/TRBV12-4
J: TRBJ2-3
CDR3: ASSKFFGTSTDTQY

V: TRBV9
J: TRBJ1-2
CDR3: ASSAEFGSGYT

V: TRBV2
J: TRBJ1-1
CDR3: ASRGPGQHSPNTEAF

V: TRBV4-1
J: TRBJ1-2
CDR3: ASSHFTGTNYGYT

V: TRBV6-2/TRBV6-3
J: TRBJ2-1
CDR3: ASSSDWGRGNNEQF

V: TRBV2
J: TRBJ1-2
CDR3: ASSETGGATRGYT

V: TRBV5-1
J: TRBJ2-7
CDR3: ASSPQAGGSYEQY

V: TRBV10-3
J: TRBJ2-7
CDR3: AISESRGIYEQY

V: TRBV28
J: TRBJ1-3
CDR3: ASSAPGSGNTIY

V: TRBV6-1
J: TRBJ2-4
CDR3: ASSPTPAGESRILAKNIQY

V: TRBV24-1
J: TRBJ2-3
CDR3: ATSRGTSSTDTQY

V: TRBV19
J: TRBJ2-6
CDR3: ASSIGAGANVLT

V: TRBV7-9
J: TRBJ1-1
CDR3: ASSLLQGMNTEAF

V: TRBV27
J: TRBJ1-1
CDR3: ASSLSGQDVFGTF

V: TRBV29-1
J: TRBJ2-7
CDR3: SVVGRSSYEQY

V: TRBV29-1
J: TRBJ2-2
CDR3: SVEQGLTGELF

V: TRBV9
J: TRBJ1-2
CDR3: ASSIRDRDGYT

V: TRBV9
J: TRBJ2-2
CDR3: ASSGEWRENTGELF

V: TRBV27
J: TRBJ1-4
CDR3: ASSLFSDRSTNEKLF

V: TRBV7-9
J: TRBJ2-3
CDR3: ASSSGSDTQY

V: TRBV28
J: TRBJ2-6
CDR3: ASWGQTGANVLT

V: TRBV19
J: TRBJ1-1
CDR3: ASSTQGGQPEAF

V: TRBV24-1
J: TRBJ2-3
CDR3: ATSEIQEDTQY

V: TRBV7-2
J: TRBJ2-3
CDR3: ASSLWADPPDTQY